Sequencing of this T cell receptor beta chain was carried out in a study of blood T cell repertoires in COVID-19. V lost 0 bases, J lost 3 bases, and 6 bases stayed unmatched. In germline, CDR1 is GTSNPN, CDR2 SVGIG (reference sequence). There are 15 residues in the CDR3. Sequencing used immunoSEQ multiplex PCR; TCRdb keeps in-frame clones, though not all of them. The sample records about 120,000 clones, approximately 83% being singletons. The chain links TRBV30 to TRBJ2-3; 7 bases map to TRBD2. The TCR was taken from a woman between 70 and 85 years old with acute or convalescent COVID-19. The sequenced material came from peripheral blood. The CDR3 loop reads CAWSVLMGGTDTQYF. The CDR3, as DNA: TGTGCCTGGAGTGTACTCATGGGGGGGACAGATACGCAGTATTTT.